The clone carrying this T cell receptor beta chain was seen a few times. The listed genes are named as in mouse. The read gets to within 4 residues of the CDR3 end, and the germline J gene fills in the rest. The source of the sample is a study of CD8+ T cells in alopecia areata. As for the study in general: Skin from roughly 6-13-month-old C3H/HeJ graft donors with spontaneous alopecia went to approximately 6-10-week-old female C3H/HeJ mice.

Extraction and reverse transcription of RNA yielded cDNA as the sequencing template. TCRdb keeps only in-frame clones here, not all; method: immunoSEQ multiplex PCR. The repertoire shows approximately 110,000 clones, none seen only once; the top ten take 20%. The CDR3 extends over 16 amino acids. Trimming at V came to 4 bases and at J to 0 bases, leaving 5 bases not matched to a gene. The germline V gene encodes CDR1 NNHDY and CDR2 SYVADS. V gene TRBV13-3 combines with J gene TRBJ2-3; 10 positions agree with TRBD2. This clonotype was sampled from a C3H/HeJ mouse with alopecia areata. For this mouse line, the MHC haplotype is H2-k. The sequencing input was lesional skin. CDR3 DNA (partial): TGTGCCAGCAGTCTTGGGACTGGGGATAGTGCAGAA. Amino acid sequence: CASSLGTGDSAE. The CDR3, in full, reads CASSLGTGDSAETLYF.